A selection of T cell receptor beta chains follows, all from one sample in a study of shared clonotypes between healthy human individuals. Produced via immunoSEQ multiplex PCR; TCRdb's table is partial and in-frame only. This table holds 450,000 to 500,000 clones, over 70% found once. Specimen: PBMCs. The receptors here all came from a woman aged 40 to 50 in good health. Some clones in this sample may be carry-over from other donors' samples. CDR3s include the opening cysteine and the closing phenylalanine or tryptophan. The D gene is left open where the match is weak. Clone size is shown for a subset of rows, as once, few, many or a class of expanded clone.

>NA|NA|TRBV18|TRBJ1-1
TGTGCCAGCTCGCCGGGACACATGAACACTGAAGCTTTCTTT
CASSPGHMNTEAFF
>NA|TRBD1|TRBV5-1|TRBJ1-2
TGCGCCAGCAGTTCAACCGGGACAGGGGCTGGCGGCAGGGGCGGCTACACCTTC
CASSSTGTGAGGRGGYTF
>NA|NA|TRBV19|TRBJ2-4
TGTGCCAGTAGTATCGGAGGAAATAAAAACATTCAGTACTTC
CASSIGGNKNIQYF
>NA|NA|TRBV4-1|TRBJ1-4
TGCGCCAGCAGCCAGACGCAGAGTAATGAAAAACTGTTTTTT
CASSQTQSNEKLFF
>NA|NA|TRBV6-1|TRBJ2-3
TGTGCCAGCAGTGACGCGTCTGTGGGCACGCAGTATTTT
CASSDASVGTQYF
>once|NA|TRBV27|TRBJ1-5
TGTGCCAGCAGTTTATATCCAGGGCCCCAGCATTTT
CASSLYPGPQHF
>few|TRBD1|TRBV28|TRBJ1-2
TGTGCCAGCAGTCGAGGACAGGGCAGAGATGGCTACACCTTC
CASSRGQGRDGYTF
>once|NA|TRBV25-1|TRBJ1-2
TGTGCCAGCAGACCTATACAGGGTTCCTACACCTTC
CASRPIQGSYTF
>NA|TRBD1|TRBV7-9|TRBJ2-5
TGTGCCAGCAGCCGTCGGACAGGAAGCCAAGAGACCCAGTACTTC
CASSRRTGSQETQYF
>NA|NA|TRBV21-1|TRBJ2-7
TGTGCCAGCAGCCACCGAGACAGGGACTACGAGCAGTACTTC
CASSHRDRDYEQYF
>NA|NA|TRBV7-6|TRBJ2-1
TGTGCCAGCAGCTTAGGGGCAGGGAGTGAGCAGTTCTTC
CASSLGAGSEQFF
>NA|NA|TRBV7-9|TRBJ1-4
TGTGCCAGCAGCTTAGTCAGGGAAAAACTGTTTTTT
CASSLVREKLFF
>once|NA|TRBV11-1|TRBJ1-1
TGTGCCAGCAGCTGGGGGTCGGCTGAAGCTTTCTTT
CASSWGSAEAFF
>NA|NA|TRBV6-1|TRBJ2-7
TGTGCCAGCAGTGAGGGGGGACAGATCTACGAGCAGTACTTC
CASSEGGQIYEQYF
>NA|NA|TRBV7-2|TRBJ2-7
TGTGCCAGCAGCTTGGGAACAGTGAGCGAGCAGTACTTC
CASSLGTVSEQYF
>once|NA|TRBV7-6|TRBJ2-7
TGTGCCAGCAGCCCCAGGGGCAGAGTTAGCTCCTACGAGCAGTACTTC
CASSPRGRVSSYEQYF
>NA|TRBD2|TRBV9|TRBJ2-5
TGTGCCAGCAGCACCCGTCCGGGACTAGCGGGAGACTGGCGCGAGACCCAGTACTTC
CASSTRPGLAGDWRETQYF
>NA|NA|TRBV18|TRBJ2-3
TGTGCCAGCTCACCGCCTAGCACAGATACGCAGTATTTT
CASSPPSTDTQYF
>NA|NA|TRBV2|TRBJ1-1
TGTGCCAGCAGTGATCAGGAGACTGAAGCTTTCTTT
CASSDQETEAFF
>NA|NA|TRBV10-3|TRBJ1-1
TGTGCCATCAGTTTCCCGGGGGCCACTGAAGCTTTCTTT
CAISFPGATEAFF
>NA|TRBD2|TRBV5-1|TRBJ2-7
TGCGCCAGCAGCTTGGATTCCGCGGGAGTCTACGAGCAGTACTTC
CASSLDSAGVYEQYF
>NA|NA|TRBV5-1|TRBJ2-5
TGCGCCAGCAGCTTGGGACAGCCGATAGAGACCCAGTACTTC
CASSLGQPIETQYF
>once|NA|TRBV30|TRBJ1-5
TGTACCTGGAGTAGGGGGAACGGGCAGCCACAGCATTTT
CTWSRGNGQPQHF
>once|TRBD2|TRBV5-1|TRBJ2-1
TGCGCCAGCAGCCGACTAGCGGGAGTAGAGGGGAACGGTGAGCAGTTCTTC
CASSRLAGVEGNGEQFF
>few|NA|TRBV5-6|TRBJ1-1
TGTGCCAGCAGCCACGGGAACACTGAAGCTTTCTTT
CASSHGNTEAFF
>NA|NA|TRBV19|TRBJ2-7
TGTGCCAGTAGTATGATCCGGGACGTCGCCTACGAGCAGTACTTC
CASSMIRDVAYEQYF
>once|NA|TRBV27|TRBJ2-1
TGTGCCAGCAGGGAGGGGAATGAGCAGTTCTTC
CASREGNEQFF
>NA|TRBD1|TRBV5-1|TRBJ1-1
TGCGCCAGCAGCTTGGATGGACAGGCATTGAACACTGAAGCTTTCTTT
CASSLDGQALNTEAFF
>NA|TRBD2|TRBV2|TRBJ2-1
TGTGCCAGCAGTGACGCGGGAGAATGGTTCTCCTACAATGAGCAGTTCTTC
CASSDAGEWFSYNEQFF
>NA|NA|TRBV7-9|TRBJ1-5
TGTGCCAGCAGCTCCTATCAGGGGTATCAGCCCCAGCATTTT
CASSSYQGYQPQHF
>NA|TRBD2|TRBV7-2|TRBJ2-1
TGTGCCAGCAGCTCCACTAGCGGGAGCGGGTTGGGGCAGTTCTTC
CASSSTSGSGLGQFF
>once|TRBD1|TRBV19|TRBJ2-4
TGTGCCAGTAACGACAGGGGTGAGGCCAAAAACATTCAGTACTTC
CASNDRGEAKNIQYF
>few|TRBD1|TRBV7-8|TRBJ1-2
TGTGCCAGCAGCGGGGACAGGGGGGAGACTTCCACCTTC
CASSGDRGETSTF
>NA|TRBD1|TRBV18|TRBJ2-3
TGTGCCAGCTCACCAACAGGGGACACAGATACGCAGTATTTT
CASSPTGDTDTQYF
>NA|NA|TRBV7-9|TRBJ1-1
TGTGCCAGCAGCCTCGACATGAACACTGAAGCTTTCTTT
CASSLDMNTEAFF
>NA|TRBD2|TRBV27|TRBJ2-7
TGTGCCAGCAGTTTATCGATCCCGGGACTAGCGGCCGAGCAGTACTTC
CASSLSIPGLAAEQYF
>NA|TRBD2|TRBV5-1|TRBJ2-1
TGCGCCAGCCGAGGGACTAGCGGGATTGAGCAGTTCTTC
CASRGTSGIEQFF
>NA|NA|TRBV29-1|TRBJ2-7
TGCAACGTGGGGGCTGGGCGGGAACCTTACGAGCAGTACTTC
CNVGAGREPYEQYF
>NA|NA|TRBV7-9|TRBJ2-5
TGTGCCAGCAGCAAGGACGCCGGATGGGAGACCCAGTACTTC
CASSKDAGWETQYF
>NA|NA|TRBV2|TRBJ1-4
TGTGCCAGCACTGGACTGACCTTTAATGAAAAACTGTTTTTT
CASTGLTFNEKLFF
>few|TRBD1|TRBV23-1|TRBJ1-2
TGCGCCAGCAGATCCGGGACAGGGTATGGCTACACCTTC
CASRSGTGYGYTF